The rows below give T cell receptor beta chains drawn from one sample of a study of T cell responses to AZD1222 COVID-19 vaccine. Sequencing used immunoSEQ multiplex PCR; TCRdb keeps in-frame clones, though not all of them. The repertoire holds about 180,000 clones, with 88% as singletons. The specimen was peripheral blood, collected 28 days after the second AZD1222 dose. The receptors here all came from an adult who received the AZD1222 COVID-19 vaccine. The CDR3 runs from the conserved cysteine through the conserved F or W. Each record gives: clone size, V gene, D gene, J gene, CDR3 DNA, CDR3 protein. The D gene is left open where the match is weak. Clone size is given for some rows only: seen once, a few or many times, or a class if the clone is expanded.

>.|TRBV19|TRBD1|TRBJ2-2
TGTGCCAGTAGTTTGGGACAGGTGAGGAACACCGGGGAGCTGTTTTTT
CASSLGQVRNTGELFF
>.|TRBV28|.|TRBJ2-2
TGTGCCAGCAGTTTATGGGACCGGTGGACCGGGGAGCTGTTTTTT
CASSLWDRWTGELFF
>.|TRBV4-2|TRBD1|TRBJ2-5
TGTGCCAGCAGCCAAGCCGGGACAGGGCAAGAGACCCAGTACTTC
CASSQAGTGQETQYF
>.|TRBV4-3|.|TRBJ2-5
TGCGCCAGCAGCCAAGATCAGGCTTATCAAGAGACCCAGTACTTC
CASSQDQAYQETQYF
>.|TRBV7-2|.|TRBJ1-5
TGTGCCAGCAGCCCCAGGGGCAATCAGCCCCAGCATTTT
CASSPRGNQPQHF
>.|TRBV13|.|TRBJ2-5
TGTGCCAGCAGCTCGGGCCCCCCTGAGAGGCGCCAAGAGACCCAGTACTTC
CASSSGPPERRQETQYF
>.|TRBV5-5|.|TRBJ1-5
TGTGCCAGCAGCTTGCTGGACTTACCAAATCAGCCCCAGCATTTT
CASSLLDLPNQPQHF
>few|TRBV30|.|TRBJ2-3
TGTGCCTGGAGTAGAACAGATACGCAGTATTTT
CAWSRTDTQYF
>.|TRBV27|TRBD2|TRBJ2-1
TGTGCCAGCAGGCTGACTAGCGGGGGCGGCGAGCAGTTCTTC
CASRLTSGGGEQFF
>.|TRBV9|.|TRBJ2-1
TGTGCCAGCAGCGTAGAAGACTACAATGAGCAGTTCTTC
CASSVEDYNEQFF
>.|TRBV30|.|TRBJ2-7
TGTGCCTGGAGCAGGGGAAACTACGAGCAGTACTTC
CAWSRGNYEQYF
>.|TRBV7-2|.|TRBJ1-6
TGTGCCAGCAGCTTAATGGAAGGACAGAACGGGCCCCTCCACTTT
CASSLMEGQNGPLHF
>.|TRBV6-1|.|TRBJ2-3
TGTGCCAGCAGTGAAGCGGGAGCAGGGGGGACAGATACGCAGTATTTT
CASSEAGAGGTDTQYF
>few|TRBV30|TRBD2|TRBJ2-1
TGTGCCTGGAGTACGGGGGGGATCAATGAGCAGTTCTTC
CAWSTGGINEQFF
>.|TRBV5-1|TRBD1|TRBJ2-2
TGCGCCAGCAGCCGCGGGACAGGCGGGAACACCGGGGAGCTGTTTTTT
CASSRGTGGNTGELFF
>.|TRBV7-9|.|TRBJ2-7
TGTGCCAGCAGCTTAGGGCAAGCCTCCTACGAGCAGTACTTC
CASSLGQASYEQYF
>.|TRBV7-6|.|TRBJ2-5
TGTGCCAGCAGCTTAGGTCGGGCCGAGGCGGGGACCCAGTACTTC
CASSLGRAEAGTQYF
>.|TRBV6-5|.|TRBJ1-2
TGTGCCAGCAGTAGAGCAGGGCTGGGTTATGGCTACACCTTC
CASSRAGLGYGYTF
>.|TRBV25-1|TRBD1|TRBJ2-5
TGTGCCAGCAGGACAGGGGGGATGGAGACCCAGTACTTC
CASRTGGMETQYF
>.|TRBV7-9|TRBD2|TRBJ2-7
TGTGCCAGCAGCTTAATCCTAGCGGGGGCCCACGAGCAGTACTTC
CASSLILAGAHEQYF
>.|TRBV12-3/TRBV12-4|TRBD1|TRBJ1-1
TGTGCCAGCCGACCGGGACAGGGATTTGGGGCTTTCTTT
CASRPGQGFGAFF
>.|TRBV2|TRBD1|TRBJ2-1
TGTGCCAGCACAGGGGGCGGTTACAATGAGCAGTTCTTC
CASTGGGYNEQFF
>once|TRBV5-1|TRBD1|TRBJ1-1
TGCGCCAGCAGCTTGGGACAGGGTGGGACTGAAGCTTTCTTT
CASSLGQGGTEAFF